These 24 T cell receptor beta chains came from one sample sequenced in a study of blood T cell repertoires in COVID-19. The repertoire was sequenced with immunoSEQ multiplex PCR; TCRdb's copy has only in-frame clones and lacks some. Among over 130,000 clones listed, 84% were seen once. Sequenced sample: peripheral blood. The receptor set was obtained from an older woman with acute or convalescent COVID-19.

The chain is built from TRBV19 and TRBJ2-3; TRBD2 matches at 7 bases. The germline CDR1 and CDR2 sequences are LNHDA and SQIVND (reference sequence). V trimming: 7 bases; J trimming: 5 bases; junction bases outside the gene matches: 12. The CDR3 consists of 15 residues. The CDR3 coding sequence is TGTGCCAGTACCGCCTCGGGTCTAGCGGTAGATACGCAGTATTTT. Protein sequence: CASTASGLAVDTQYF.

This chain uses TRBV28 with TRBJ1-3; weak D call: TRBD1 (5 bases). Germline V CDR1 and CDR2: MDHEN, SYDVKM. V was trimmed by 2 bases and J by 5 bases, leaving 13 bases between them. The CDR3 spans 15 residues. CDR3 nucleotides: TGTGCCAGCAGTTTAGGGGGGGGAGGACGAAACACCATATATTTT. This gives the protein CASSLGGGGRNTIYF.

The chain couples TRBV7-9 to TRBJ2-1, with TRBD1 matching 8 bases. Per the germline V gene, CDR1 is SEHNR and CDR2 is FQNEAQ (reference sequence). This CDR3 has 17 residues. Germline trimming cut 5 bases from V and 8 bases from J; bases unmatched to any gene: 17. In DNA form, the CDR3 reads TGTGCCAGCAGCACTATTCACCCTCAGGGGGCGGGTGATGAGCAGTTCTTC. It codes for CASSTIHPQGAGDEQFF.

This sequence joins TRBV6-2 or TRBV6-3 and TRBJ2-5; the match to TRBD2 covers 8 bases. CDR1 and CDR2 (germline): MNHEY, SVGEGT. V was clipped by 0 bases and J by 4 bases; unmatched bases: 7. CDR3 length: 16 residues. The DNA of the CDR3 is TGTGCCAGCAGTTACTCGACAGCGGGAGCCCGAGAGACCCAGTACTTC. Protein product: CASSYSTAGARETQYF.

The V gene is TRBV5-1, the J gene TRBJ2-7; D call uncertain. The CDR3 loop spans 14 amino acids. Germline assignment: CDR1 SGHRS and CDR2 YFSETQ. The V end lost 4 bases, the J end lost 1 base, and 12 bases lay between the germline ends. The CDR3 DNA reads TGCGCCAGCAGCACCGGTGGCGGTTCCTACGAGCAGTACTTC. Its protein product is CASSTGGGSYEQYF.

The genes are TRBV14 and TRBJ1-3, with D unresolved. The CDR3 contains 13 residues. V was clipped by 1 base and J by 4 bases, with 5 bases between them. Per the germline V gene, CDR1 is SGHDN and CDR2 is FVKESK. The CDR3 nucleotides are TGTGCCAGCAGCCAAGGGAGGGGAAACACCATATATTTT. As protein: CASSQGRGNTIYF. Full variable domain (rest looked up from reference TRBV14 and TRBJ1-3): EAGVTQFPSHSVIEKGQTVTLRCDPISGHDNLYWYRRVMGKEIKFLLHFVKESKQDESGMPNNRFLAERTGGTYSTLKVQPAELEDSGVYFCASSQGRGNTIYFGEGSWLTVV.

This CDR3 reads CASSRYRTGGTDYGYTF. The CDR3 bases are TGTGCCAGCAGCCGCTATCGGACAGGGGGCACCGACTATGGCTACACCTTC. The chain is built from TRBV3-1 (or the pseudogene TRBV3-2) and TRBJ1-2; 11 bases match TRBD1. V shed 4 bases and J 3 bases; nucleotides not matched to a gene: 10. The CDR3 loop spans 17 amino acids. The germline V gene has CDR1 LGHDT and CDR2 YNNKEL (reference sequence).

DNA for the CDR3: TGTGCCTGGAGAACCCGGGACAGGGGGCCGAAACTAATAGGCTACACCTTC. Its protein product is CAWRTRDRGPKLIGYTF. J is TRBJ1-2 and V is TRBV30, with 12 bases identical to TRBD1. Germline V gives CDR1 GTSNPN, CDR2 SVGIG (reference sequence). The CDR3 consists of 17 residues. After removal of 3 bases from V and 8 bases from J, the junction contained 16 bases not matched to a gene.

This chain joins TRBV7-9 and TRBJ1-2; TRBD1 might be the D (6 bases). CDR3 length equals 14 residues. CDR1 and CDR2 (germline): SEHNR, FQNEAQ (reference sequence). The ends were cut back, 5 bases at V and 3 bases at J, with 13 bases in the middle. CDR3 sequence: CASSPYRVDYGYTF. CDR3 sequence (DNA): TGTGCCAGCAGCCCATACAGGGTGGACTATGGCTACACCTTC.

The chain recombines TRBV15 with TRBJ2-7; the match to TRBD1 covers 9 bases. CDR1 is LNHNV, CDR2 YYDKDF, per germline (reference sequence). The CDR3 spans 15 residues. After removal of 7 bases from V and 0 bases from J, the junction contained 7 bases not matched to a gene. The CDR3 here is CATTTGTGYSYEQYF. The CDR3, as DNA: TGTGCCACCACCACCGGGACAGGGTACTCCTACGAGCAGTACTTC. The whole variable domain, remainder taken from reference TRBV15 and TRBJ2-7, is DAMVIQNPRYQVTQFGKPVTLSCSQTLNHNVMYWYQQKSSQAPKLLFHYYDKDFNNEADTPDNFQSRRPNTSFCFLDIRSPGLGDTAMYLCATTTGTGYSYEQYFGPGTRLTVT.

The genes are TRBV2 and TRBJ1-5, with no clear D. The length of the CDR3 is 14 residues. The germline V gene encodes CDR1 SNHLY and CDR2 FYNNEI. Trimming removed 0 bases at V and 7 bases at J, with 10 bases between. The DNA of the CDR3 is TGTGCCAGCAGTGAAGCGTCCATTAGCCAGCCCCAGCATTTT. Protein product: CASSEASISQPQHF.

This chain connects TRBV7-9 to TRBJ1-4, with D uncertain. Germline V gene lookup returns CDR1 SEHNR and CDR2 FQNEAQ (reference sequence). This CDR3 is 13 amino acids long. V gave up 3 bases and J gave up 8 bases, with 10 bases separating them. CDR3 sequence: CASSFSTAEKLFF. DNA for the CDR3: TGTGCCAGCAGCTTTTCTACCGCAGAAAAACTGTTTTTT.

This clone was seen a few times. Different DNA sequences within this sample yield the same CDR3. This rearrangement joins TRBV28 to TRBJ2-7; 8 nucleotides match TRBD2. Germline V CDR1 and CDR2: MDHEN, SYDVKM. Trimming cost V 1 base and J 3 bases; bases outside gene matches: 2. The CDR3 length is 14 residues. DNA for the CDR3: TGTGCCAGCAGTTTATCGGGAGGGAGCTACGAGCAGTACTTC. Translated: CASSLSGGSYEQYF.

This chain joins TRBV18 and TRBJ1-2; weak D call: TRBD1 (6 bases). Trimming took off 4 bases at V and 8 bases at J, with 20 bases between the two ends. Germline V CDR1 and CDR2: KGHSH, LQKENI. The CDR3 is 15 residues long. CDR3 DNA sequence: TGTGCCAGCTCACTACTAAGCGAACAGGGAAGAGGCTACACCTTC. Translation gives CASSLLSEQGRGYTF.

This rearrangement joins TRBV27 to TRBJ2-3; 9 bases match TRBD1. With V trimmed by 5 bases and J by 2 bases, 14 bases remained unmatched. The CDR3 consists of 18 residues. Germline V lookup: CDR1 MNHEY, CDR2 SMNVEV (reference sequence). CDR3 nucleotide sequence: TGTGCCAGCAGTCCCGGGACAGGGATGAGGGGAAACACAGATACGCAGTATTTT. It codes for CASSPGTGMRGNTDTQYF.

J is TRBJ1-2 and V is TRBV28; 8 positions match TRBD1. The CDR3 is 15 residues long. The V and J ends lost 4 bases and 8 bases, in that order; junction bases with no gene match: 12. The V gene's germline CDR1 is MDHEN and CDR2 SYDVKM. The CDR3 protein is CASSSGTGGLWGYTF. CDR3 nucleotides: TGTGCCAGCAGTTCCGGGACAGGAGGACTGTGGGGCTACACCTTC.

The chain joins TRBV6-5 to TRBJ1-2; 7 nucleotides match TRBD1. This CDR3 is 14 amino acids long. V lost 6 bases to trimming and J lost 5 bases; unmatched junction nucleotides: 9. Germline CDR1 is MNHEY and CDR2 is SVGAGI. The CDR3 nucleotides read TGTGCCAGCAGACCAGGGGGTAGCGCTTATGGCTACACCTTC. Translated, it gives CASRPGGSAYGYTF.

This clone came up once. The V and J genes are TRBV6-5 and TRBJ2-3, with no clear D. CDR1 MNHEY and CDR2 SVGAGI come from the germline V gene. The CDR3 loop spans 15 amino acids. Trimming cost V 6 bases and J 1 base, with 14 bases left between them. CDR3 region: CASSPQVRRTDTQYF. The CDR3 DNA reads TGTGCCAGCAGCCCCCAGGTCCGCCGCACAGATACGCAGTATTTT.

V and J are TRBV4-1 and TRBJ1-1, with no clear D. Trimming cost V 1 base and J 3 bases, with 6 bases left between them. This CDR3 comprises 13 residues. CDR1 MGHRA and CDR2 YSYEKL come from the germline V gene. The CDR3 DNA follows: TGCGCCAGCAGCCAAGGTCCGGACACTGAAGCTTTCTTT. Translated: CASSQGPDTEAFF.

The rearrangement uses TRBV19 and TRBJ1-1; 8 bases match TRBD1. The CDR3 spans 13 residues. Trimming took 6 bases from V and 4 from J; bases not matched to a gene: 4. Germline V CDR1 and CDR2: LNHDA, SQIVND (reference sequence). The CDR3 is CASRRDRFTEAFF. The CDR3 DNA sequence: TGTGCCAGTAGGAGGGACAGGTTCACTGAAGCTTTCTTT.

In DNA, the CDR3 is TGTGCCAGCAGCACCGAGACTAGCGCGAACACCGGGGAGCTGTTTTTT. This codes for CASSTETSANTGELFF. The V gene is TRBV9, the J gene TRBJ2-2, with TRBD2 matching over 8 bases. The CDR3 extends over 16 amino acids. Germline trimming cut 4 bases from V and 0 bases from J; bases unmatched to any gene: 5. Germline-derived CDR1 and CDR2 are SGDLS and YYNGEE. The whole variable domain, remainder taken from reference TRBV9 and TRBJ2-2, is DSGVTQTPKHLITATGQRVTLRCSPRSGDLSVYWYQQSLDQGLQFLIQYYNGEERAKGNILERFSAQQFPDLHSELNLSSLELGDSALYFCASSTETSANTGELFFGEGSRLTVL.

The table lists this clone with a few counts. The chain employs TRBV9 and TRBJ2-1; 9 nucleotides line up with TRBD2. Looked up from germline, CDR1 is SGDLS and CDR2 is YYNGEE. V shed 4 bases and J 7 bases; nucleotides not matched to a gene: 9. CDR3 length: 15 amino acids. This chain's CDR3 is CASSPYLAGGNEQFF. The CDR3 DNA reads as TGTGCCAGCAGCCCCTACCTGGCGGGGGGGAATGAGCAGTTCTTC.

The V call is TRBV28, the J call TRBJ2-7, with D uncertain. CDR3 length: 11 amino acids. V gave up 7 bases and J gave up 7 bases, with 11 bases separating them. Per the germline V gene, CDR1 is MDHEN and CDR2 is SYDVKM. The CDR3 spells CASTFGPEQYF. The CDR3 DNA reads TGTGCCAGCACCTTTGGGCCAGAGCAGTACTTC.

The chain employs TRBV19 and TRBJ1-5, with D uncertain. Germline V gene data show CDR1 as LNHDA and CDR2 as SQIVND (reference sequence). V lost 1 base to trimming and J lost 6 bases, with 16 bases between them. The CDR3 covers 16 residues. CDR3: CASSIGGGLGLQPQHF. Here the CDR3 DNA reads TGTGCCAGTAGTATAGGAGGAGGGCTTGGTCTTCAGCCCCAGCATTTT.